The 18 T cell receptor beta chains in this list originate from one sample, sequenced in a study of beta chain features in type 1 diabetes. No antigen has been assigned to these receptors. Sequencing targeted expressed TCRB transcripts, as all isolated RNA had been reverse transcribed. TCRdb's copy holds only in-frame clones and misses some; the assay was immunoSEQ multiplex PCR. The sample contains approximately 600,000 clones, under 15% of which appear only once. Study conclusions and caveats: Moderate but significant shortening of TCRB CDR3s was recorded in all four CD4+ subsets from Type 1 diabetes patients.

The specimen sequenced was naive CD4+ T cells from blood. These TCRs come from a man between 25 and 39 years old with type 1 diabetes.

The CDR3 loop is CASSVPSGGQGQFF. The CDR3 DNA follows: TGTGCCAGCAGTGTTCCGTCCGGGGGGCAAGGGCAGTTCTTC. The V and J genes are TRBV28 and TRBJ2-1; D is possibly TRBD2 (7 bases). CDR1 MDHEN and CDR2 SYDVKM come from the germline V gene. This CDR3 region has 14 residues. V was clipped by 5 bases and J by 12 bases, with 20 bases between them.

This clone was picked up a small number of times. This chain uses TRBV9 with TRBJ1-5; 8 bases are shared with TRBD1. The CDR3 runs to 15 residues. The V gene's germline CDR1 is SGDLS and CDR2 YYNGEE. V trimming: 4 bases; J trimming: 4 bases; junction bases outside the gene matches: 7. Here the CDR3 DNA reads TGTGCCAGCAGCTCCGGACAGGGCGGGAATCAGCCCCAGCATTTT. It yields the protein CASSSGQGGNQPQHF.

The J gene is TRBJ1-2, the V gene TRBV5-6; 8 positions match TRBD1. Looked up from germline, CDR1 is SGHDT and CDR2 is YYEEEE. The CDR3 is made up of 14 amino acids. The V segment lost 2 bases and the J segment 6 bases; nucleotides outside the gene matches: 6. CDR3 DNA sequence: TGTGCCAGCAGCTTTCCTGGACAGGGACATGGCTACACCTTC. Protein sequence: CASSFPGQGHGYTF.

This clone was detected only a few times. V gene TRBV7-2 combines with J gene TRBJ2-7; no definite D call. The V gene's germline CDR1 is SGHTA and CDR2 FQGNSA. The CDR3 length is 15 residues. Trimming cost V 1 base and J 2 bases, with 12 bases left between them. CDR3 bases: TGTGCCAGCAGCTTAGTTAGCTTCGGCCCCTACGAGCAGTACTTC. Translating it yields CASSLVSFGPYEQYF.

Note on this clone: Different DNA sequences within this sample yield the same CDR3. The rearrangement joins TRBV7-3 to TRBJ2-3; 13 nucleotides agree with TRBD2. Germline assignment: CDR1 SGHTA and CDR2 FQGTGA. The CDR3 runs 16 residues. V lost 2 bases to trimming and J lost 1 base; unmatched junction nucleotides: 0. Here the CDR3 reads CASSLGLAGGTDTQYF. DNA for the CDR3: TGTGCCAGCAGCTTAGGACTAGCGGGGGGCACAGATACGCAGTATTTT.

This clone was observed a few times. The V and J genes are TRBV18 and TRBJ1-5, with TRBD1 matching over 7 bases. There are 15 residues in the CDR3. V lost 2 bases to trimming and J lost 2 bases; unmatched junction nucleotides: 3. The germline gives CDR1 KGHSH, CDR2 LQKENI. The CDR3 spells CASSPMQGGNQPQHF. CDR3 nucleotides: TGTGCCAGCTCACCAATGCAGGGGGGCAATCAGCCCCAGCATTTT.

V and J are TRBV10-2 and TRBJ1-6; D gene ambiguous. The CDR3 totals 15 residues. Germline loops: CDR1 WSHSY, CDR2 SAAADI. The V end was cut by 2 bases, the J end by 0 bases, with 5 bases between. As DNA, the CDR3 is TGCGCCAGCAGTGAGATGAGCTCCTATAATTCACCCCTCCACTTT. Amino acid sequence: CASSEMSSYNSPLHF.

This clone was detected only a few times. V usage is TRBV28 and J usage is TRBJ2-7, with D hard to call. Germline V gene lookup returns CDR1 MDHEN and CDR2 SYDVKM. Deletions cut 6 bases from V and 2 bases from J, with 11 bases between. The CDR3 extends over 13 amino acids. The CDR3: CASRDRAAYEQYF. The CDR3 nucleotides read TGTGCCAGCAGGGACCGAGCCGCCTACGAGCAGTACTTC.

This clone occurred a few times. This specimen includes other DNA sequences encoding the same CDR3. The J gene is TRBJ2-7, the V gene TRBV7-2; D uncertain. Trimming took 5 bases from V and 2 from J, leaving 7 bases between them. This CDR3 has 12 amino acids. Germline V lookup: CDR1 SGHTA, CDR2 FQGNSA. The CDR3 DNA sequence: TGTGCCAGCAGCCCGTCCCCCTACGAGCAGTACTTC. Encoded protein: CASSPSPYEQYF.

This clone was observed a handful of times. The rearrangement uses TRBV20-1 and TRBJ2-5; D ambiguous. V was cut by 3 bases and J by 4 bases, with 6 bases left in between. This CDR3 comprises 11 residues. Germline V gene sequence: CDR1 DFQATT, CDR2 SNEGSKA (reference sequence). CDR3 in DNA: TGCAGTGCTAGGGGCCCAGAGACCCAGTACTTC. It specifies CSARGPETQYF.

The chain carries TRBV29-1 and TRBJ2-3, with 11 bases that match TRBD2. V was pared by 7 bases and J by 7 bases, with 10 bases of the junction left unmatched. This CDR3 is built from 14 residues. Germline V gene lookup returns CDR1 SQVTM and CDR2 ANQGSEA. For the CDR3, the DNA is TGCAGCGCCGTAGTAGCGGGGGGGATGAATACGCAGTATTTT. Protein sequence: CSAVVAGGMNTQYF.

The chain combines TRBV7-9 with TRBJ2-7; no clear D. The CDR3 sequence is 13 residues long. Germline CDR1 and CDR2: SEHNR and FQNEAQ (reference sequence). Deletions cut 6 bases from V and 3 bases from J, with 12 bases between. The CDR3 DNA reads as TGTGCCAGCAGATACGGGCAGAGCTACGAGCAGTACTTC. Amino acid sequence: CASRYGQSYEQYF. Using reference TRBV7-9 and TRBJ2-7 for the parts outside the CDR3, the full variable domain is DTGVSQNPRHKITKRGQNVTFRCDPISEHNRLYWYRQTLGQGPEFLTYFQNEAQLEKSRLLSDRFSAERPKGSFSTLEIQRTEQGDSAMYLCASRYGQSYEQYFGPGTRLTVT.

The genes are TRBV6-6 and TRBJ1-5; D not certain. Trimming took off 5 bases at V and 8 bases at J, with 7 bases between the two ends. The CDR3 contains 11 residues. CDR1 MNHNY and CDR2 SVGAGI come from the germline V gene (reference sequence). CDR3 sequence reads: CASSAMEPQHF. CDR3 DNA: TGTGCCAGCAGTGCGATGGAGCCCCAGCATTTT.

This clone was counted between two and nine times. This chain uses TRBV10-3 with TRBJ2-6; possible D gene TRBD2, 5 bases. CDR3 length: 15 amino acids. V lost 5 bases and J lost 1, with 9 bases in between. CDR1 and CDR2 (germline): ENHRY, SYGVKD. The DNA of the CDR3 is TGTGCCATCAGTCTGGGCGGGTCTGGGGCCAACGTCCTGACTTTC. This encodes CAISLGGSGANVLTF.

This clone appeared a few times. The chain uses TRBV7-2 and TRBJ2-5; 14 positions agree with TRBD2. The V and J ends lost 5 bases and 5 bases, in that order; junction bases with no gene match: 7. The CDR3 extends over 16 amino acids. Germline V CDR1 and CDR2: SGHTA, FQGNSA. The CDR3 loop is CASSPRTSGGRETQYF. In DNA, the CDR3 is TGTGCCAGCAGCCCCCGGACTAGCGGGGGGAGGGAGACCCAGTACTTC.

In its sample, this clone was seen a few times. This chain joins TRBV10-3 and TRBJ1-2, with D hard to call. This CDR3 contains 14 residues. The V and J ends lost 3 bases and 6 bases respectively, with 14 bases between them. CDR1 ENHRY and CDR2 SYGVKD come from the germline V gene. In DNA form, the CDR3 reads TGTGCCATCAGTGAACACGAGCAAGGAGATGGCTACACCTTC. It specifies CAISEHEQGDGYTF.

This chain links TRBV2 with TRBJ2-7, with TRBD1 matching over 7 bases. V was clipped by 6 bases and J by 7 bases; unmatched bases: 15. CDR3 size: 15 residues. From germline, CDR1 is SNHLY and CDR2 FYNNEI. The CDR3 is CASRTDRTTTREQYF. In DNA, the CDR3 is TGTGCCAGCAGGACGGACAGGACCACGACCCGGGAGCAGTACTTC.

V usage is TRBV2 and J usage is TRBJ1-2; no clear D. The CDR3 sequence is 12 residues long. Germline CDR1 reads SNHLY; CDR2 reads FYNNEI. V shed 3 bases and J shed 8 bases, with 10 bases lying between them. The CDR3, as DNA: TGTGCCAGCAGTGAGAATGCAGACGGCTACACCTTC. This sequence encodes CASSENADGYTF.